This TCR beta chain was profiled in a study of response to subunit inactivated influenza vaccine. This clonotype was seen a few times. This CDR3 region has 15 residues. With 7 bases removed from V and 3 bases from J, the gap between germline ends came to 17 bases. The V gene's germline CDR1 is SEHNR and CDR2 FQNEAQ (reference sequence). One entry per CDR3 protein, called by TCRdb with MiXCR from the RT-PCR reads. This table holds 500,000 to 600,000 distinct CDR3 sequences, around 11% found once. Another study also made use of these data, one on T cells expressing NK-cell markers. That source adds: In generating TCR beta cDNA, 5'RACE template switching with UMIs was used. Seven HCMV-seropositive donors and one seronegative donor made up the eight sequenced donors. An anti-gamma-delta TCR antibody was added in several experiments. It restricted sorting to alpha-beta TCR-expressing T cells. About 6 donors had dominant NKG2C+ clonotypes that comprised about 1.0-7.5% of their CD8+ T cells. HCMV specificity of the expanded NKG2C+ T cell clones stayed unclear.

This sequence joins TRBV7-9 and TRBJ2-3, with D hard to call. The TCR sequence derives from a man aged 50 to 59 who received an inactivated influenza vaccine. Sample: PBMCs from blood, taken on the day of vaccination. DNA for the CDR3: TGTGCCAGCAACCTCCTTGGAGTAGGAACAGATACGCAGTATTTT. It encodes CASNLLGVGTDTQYF.